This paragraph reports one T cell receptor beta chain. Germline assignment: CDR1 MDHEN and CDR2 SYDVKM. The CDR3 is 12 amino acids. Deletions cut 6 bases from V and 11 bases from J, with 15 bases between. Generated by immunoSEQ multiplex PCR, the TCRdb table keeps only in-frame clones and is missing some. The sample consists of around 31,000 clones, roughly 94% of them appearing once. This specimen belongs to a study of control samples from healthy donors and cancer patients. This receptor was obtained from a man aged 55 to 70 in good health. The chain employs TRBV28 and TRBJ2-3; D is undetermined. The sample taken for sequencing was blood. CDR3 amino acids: CASSRLVVGQYF. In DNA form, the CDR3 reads TGTGCCAGCAGCCGGTTGGTCGTGGGGCAGTATTTT.